This T cell receptor (beta chain) was sequenced in a study of blood T cell repertoires in COVID-19 (dated by TCRdb to 2020 to 2021). A note on the overall study: Samples from collaborators originated in the United States, Italy and Spain and spanned both the acute and convalescent phases of COVID-19. The prospective study material was composed of cDNA or gDNA derived from T cells, B-cell-depleted T cells, or PBMCs. Subjects who had been exposed to COVID-19, were actively infected with it, or had recovered from it provided the deeply sampled blood TCRbeta repertoires that made up the dataset. The repertoires were released in a freely available public database meant as a resource for research on the immune response to SARS-CoV-2. The samples were drawn from two sources: the first 160 participants of the ongoing ImmuneRACE study, and 1,254 subjects contributed by 6 global collaborators. A de-identified subject ID, COVID-19 status, age in years and sex were almost always included in the sample metadata. Where HLA class I and class II types were available, the types were taken from metadata supplied by the sample provider, not from assay-based typing.

As concerns this clone: The specificity of this receptor is unknown. Per-nucleotide qualities are absent, and no much larger clonotype sits a single base away.

Measured from the cysteine to the phenylalanine, the CDR3 is 15 residues long. Only CDR3 DNA remains: 45 bases, in frame from the first base. Reading the germline V gene gives CDR1 MDHEN and CDR2 SYDVKM. Trimming takes 2 bases off V and 6 bases off J; junction bases not matched to a gene: 6. Study-wide findings and limitations: Clinical and demographic metadata were provided uncurated, with the amount varying by source and participant.

In the prospective study, participants were 18 to 89 years old, resided in 24 geographic areas of the United States, and were enrolled through a virtual design. Cohort assignment in the prospective study relied on participant-reported clinical history from a screening survey and a study questionnaire. Exposed participants were defined as having been in contact with someone with a PCR-confirmed or clinician-diagnosed COVID-19 case within 2 weeks of study entry. In the prospective study, mobile phlebotomists collected whole blood, serum and a nasopharyngeal or oropharyngeal swab from each participant. Participants in the prospective study had the option to provide additional blood draws and questionnaires over a roughly 2-month period. Before DNA extraction, prospective study blood samples were shipped either frozen or at room temperature. TCRbeta CDR3 regions were amplified from genomic DNA using the immunoSEQ Assay, a bias-controlled multiplex PCR. The paper's processing steps were these. The number of nucleated cells in each sample was estimated by amplification of reference gene primers within the assay. To quantify the absolute abundance of each unique TCRbeta CDR3 rearrangement, sequence reads were collapsed and filtered. For each sample, productive Simpson clonality was calculated as the square root of Simpson's diversity index across productive rearrangements. This is the immuneACCESS table as TCRdb keeps it, with only in-frame sequences that have V and J called. A part of the clones is gone; compared with another copy, unresolved V genes explain less than half, and the rest is unexplained. The DNA was the basis for D and trimming; V, J and clone size are from that table. The sample includes approximately 270,000 clones, with 75% to 95% observed a single time. The ten largest account for roughly 2.9% of the sample.

The receptor was isolated from a man in his forties who had been exposed to COVID-19. The sample comprised PBMCs or T cells enriched from blood (not recorded which). The chain couples TRBV28 to TRBJ2-3, with 9 bases aligning to TRBD2. Here is the DNA: TGTGCCAGCAGTTTAGGCGGGAGGGCCTCGGATACGCAGTATTTT. Translated, this gives CASSLGGRASDTQYF. Outside the CDR3, residues come from the reference TRBV28 and TRBJ2-3 proteins, so the full variable domain is: DVKVTQSSRYLVKRTGEKVFLECVQDMDHENMFWYRQDPGLGLRLIYFSYDVKMKEKGDIPEGYSVSREKKERFSLILESASTNQTSMYLCASSLGGRASDTQYFGPGTRLTVL.